This T cell receptor beta chain was sequenced during a study of blood T cell repertoires in COVID-19. Study-level background: Samples of COVID-19 (acute and convalescent) were obtained from the United States, Italy and Spain.

Authors' data handling: How many nucleated cells were present was estimated from reference gene primer amplification. The data were produced by immunoSEQ multiplex PCR, yet TCRdb's version contains in-frame clones alone and is incomplete. Clonal size and the V and J genes are those of that table, whereas D and trimming came from the DNA. The sample lists some 49,000 clones, around 90% seen once, with around 20% in the top ten. Germline CDR1 is SGHNT and CDR2 is YYREEE (reference sequence). The CDR3 sequence is 15 residues long. J gave up 5 bases and V 4 bases, and 11 bases lay outside the gene matches.

The chain employs TRBV5-4 and TRBJ2-7, with TRBD2 matching 8 bases. The sequence came from a man in his 70s with active COVID-19. Sequencing used peripheral blood. CDR3 sequence (DNA): TGTGCCAGCAGCCCTTTTGGGCGGGAGGATAACGAGCAGTACTTC. Amino acid sequence: CASSPFGREDNEQYF.